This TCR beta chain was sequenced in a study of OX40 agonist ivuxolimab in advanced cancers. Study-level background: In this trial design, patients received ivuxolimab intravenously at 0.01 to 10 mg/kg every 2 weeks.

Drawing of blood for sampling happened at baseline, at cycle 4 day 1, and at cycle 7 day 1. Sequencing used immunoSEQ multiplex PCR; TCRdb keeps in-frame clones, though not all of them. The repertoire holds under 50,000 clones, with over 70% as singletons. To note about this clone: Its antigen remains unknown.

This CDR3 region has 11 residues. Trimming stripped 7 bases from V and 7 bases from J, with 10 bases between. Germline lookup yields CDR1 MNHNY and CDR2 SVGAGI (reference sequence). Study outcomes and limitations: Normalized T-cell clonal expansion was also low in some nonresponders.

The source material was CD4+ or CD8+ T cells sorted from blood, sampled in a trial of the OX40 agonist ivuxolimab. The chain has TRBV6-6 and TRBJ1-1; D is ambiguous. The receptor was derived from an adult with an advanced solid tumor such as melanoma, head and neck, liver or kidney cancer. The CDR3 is CASTGPVEAFF. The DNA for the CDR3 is TGTGCCAGCACTGGCCCCGTTGAAGCTTTCTTT.